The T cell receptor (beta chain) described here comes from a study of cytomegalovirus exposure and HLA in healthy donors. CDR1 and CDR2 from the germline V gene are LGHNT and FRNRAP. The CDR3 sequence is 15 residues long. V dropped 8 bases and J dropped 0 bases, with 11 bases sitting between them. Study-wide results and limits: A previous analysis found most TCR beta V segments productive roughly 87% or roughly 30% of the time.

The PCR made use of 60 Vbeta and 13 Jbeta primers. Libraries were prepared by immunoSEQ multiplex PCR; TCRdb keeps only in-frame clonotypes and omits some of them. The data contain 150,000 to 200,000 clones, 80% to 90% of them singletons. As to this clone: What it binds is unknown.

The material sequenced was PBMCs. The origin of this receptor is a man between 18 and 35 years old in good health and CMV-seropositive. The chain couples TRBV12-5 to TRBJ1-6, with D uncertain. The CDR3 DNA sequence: TGTGCTAGTAAATTGGCCAGCTCCTATAATTCACCCCTCCACTTT. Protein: CASKLASSYNSPLHF.